This T cell receptor beta chain came from a study of T cells of healthy individuals. Germline lookup yields CDR1 MDHEN and CDR2 SYDVKM. This CDR3 has 14 amino acids. J was trimmed by 1 base and V by 6 bases; bases with no gene match: 3. TCRdb redid the calling of the 5' RACE reads with MiXCR, one entry per CDR3 protein. This table has roughly 87,000 distinct CDR3 sequences, around 17% appearing once. The rearrangement uses TRBV28 and TRBJ2-4; the match to TRBD1 covers 7 bases. The origin of this receptor is a human donor in good health. The CDR3, as DNA: TGTGCCAGCAGCGAACAGGGGGCCAAAAACATTCAGTACTTC. Its translation: CASSEQGAKNIQYF.